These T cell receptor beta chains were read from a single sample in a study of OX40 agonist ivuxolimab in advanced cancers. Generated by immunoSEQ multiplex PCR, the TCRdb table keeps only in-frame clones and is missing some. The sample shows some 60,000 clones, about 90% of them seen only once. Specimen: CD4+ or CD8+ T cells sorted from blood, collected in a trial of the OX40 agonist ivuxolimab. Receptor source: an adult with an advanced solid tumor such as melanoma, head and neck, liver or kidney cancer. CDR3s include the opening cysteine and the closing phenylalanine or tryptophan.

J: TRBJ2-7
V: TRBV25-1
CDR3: CASSEEGRHYYEQYF

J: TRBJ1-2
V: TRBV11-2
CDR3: CASSPGQGRYGYTF

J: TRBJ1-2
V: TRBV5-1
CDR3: CASSSSRDYGYTF

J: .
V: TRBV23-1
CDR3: CASSSLEPYEQYF

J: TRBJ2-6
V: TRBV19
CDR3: CASRREKGFLGANVLTF

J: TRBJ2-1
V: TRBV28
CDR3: CASRPVTSGRAAYNEQFF

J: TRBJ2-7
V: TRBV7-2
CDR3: CASGRGDYEQYF

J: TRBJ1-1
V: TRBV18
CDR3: CASSKGRVNTEAFF

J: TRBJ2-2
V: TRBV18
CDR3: CASSEESRDFYTGELFF

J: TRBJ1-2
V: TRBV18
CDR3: CASSPGAPINYGYTF

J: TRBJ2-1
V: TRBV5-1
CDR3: CASSLVGTGGINEQFF

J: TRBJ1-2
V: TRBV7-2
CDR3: CASSLQSNYGYTF

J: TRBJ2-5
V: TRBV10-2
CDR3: CATQDYETQYF

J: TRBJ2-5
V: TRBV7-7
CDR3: CASNLGSSGSQETQYF

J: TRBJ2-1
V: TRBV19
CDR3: CASRPTSGRVGQFF

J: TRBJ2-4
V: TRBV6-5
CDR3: CASRIGRWAQDIQYF

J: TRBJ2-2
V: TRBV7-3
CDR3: CASSLRGTSGRLAGELFF

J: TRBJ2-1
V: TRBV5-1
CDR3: CASSLALAGGSYNEQFF

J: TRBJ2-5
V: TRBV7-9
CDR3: CASSLASDQETQYF

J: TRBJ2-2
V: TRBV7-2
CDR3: CASSFGDSRNGELFF

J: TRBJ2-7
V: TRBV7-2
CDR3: CASSRGPEQYF

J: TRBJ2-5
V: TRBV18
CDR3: CASSPKTSGQETQYF

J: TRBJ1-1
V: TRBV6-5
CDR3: CASSAPGGGIEAFF

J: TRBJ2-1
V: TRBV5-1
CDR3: CASSLGWRRGGQNEQFF

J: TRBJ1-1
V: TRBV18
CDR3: CASSDQGSNTEAFF

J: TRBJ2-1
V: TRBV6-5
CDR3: CASSPPSLRQFF

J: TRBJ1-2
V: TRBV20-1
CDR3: CSVSTDGYTF

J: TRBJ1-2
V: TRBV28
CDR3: CASRKDRRGYTF

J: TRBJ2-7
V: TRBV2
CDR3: CASSVRYEQYF

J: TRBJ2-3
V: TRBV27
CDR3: CASSLRGKTDTQYF

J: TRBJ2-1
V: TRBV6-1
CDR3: CASSEAGGEQFF

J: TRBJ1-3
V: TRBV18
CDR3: CASSSVLGQGNTIYF